These T cell receptor beta chains were read from a single sample in a study of cytomegalovirus exposure and HLA in healthy donors. Method: immunoSEQ multiplex PCR; TCRdb's copy keeps in-frame clones and lacks some. The sample lists 140,000 to 150,000 clones, around 86% occurring once. The sample taken for sequencing was PBMCs. The origin of the receptors is a woman aged 25 to 45 in good health and CMV-seronegative. CDR3s include the opening cysteine and the closing phenylalanine or tryptophan. The order of the fields is J gene, CDR3 length, clone size, D gene, V gene, CDR3 protein, CDR3 DNA. D genes are given only for firm matches. Clone size is not always given. Where it is, it says once, few, many or a class for expanded clones.

TRBJ1-6	17	-	-	TRBV4-1	CASSQDEARFFNSPLHF	TGCGCCAGCAGCCAAGATGAGGCCCGTTTCTTTAATTCACCCCTCCACTTT
TRBJ2-7	14	-	TRBD2	TRBV5-1	CASSLVPGGYEQYF	TGCGCCAGCAGCTTGGTTCCGGGAGGATACGAGCAGTACTTC
TRBJ1-3	13	-	TRBD1	TRBV6-1	CASSQDRGHTIYF	TGTGCCAGCAGCCAAGACAGGGGCCACACCATATATTTT
TRBJ2-1	15	-	-	TRBV7-9	CASTPTATAYNEQFF	TGTGCCAGCACCCCGACCGCGACAGCTTACAATGAGCAGTTCTTC
TRBJ2-7	13	-	-	TRBV6-1	CASSELVRSEQYF	TGTGCCAGCAGTGAACTGGTGCGATCCGAGCAGTACTTC
TRBJ1-1	15	-	TRBD1	TRBV27	CASSPGTGDDTEAFF	TGTGCCAGCAGTCCGGGGACAGGGGACGACACTGAAGCTTTCTTT
TRBJ1-1	14	-	TRBD1	TRBV19	CASSIGYRGVGAFF	TGTGCCAGTAGTATAGGGTACAGGGGCGTTGGAGCTTTCTTT
TRBJ1-2	13	once	TRBD1	TRBV7-2	CASRRDSNYGYTF	TGTGCCAGCAGAAGGGACAGTAACTATGGCTACACCTTC
TRBJ2-1	15	-	TRBD2	TRBV5-1	CASSFGLAGGDEQFF	TGCGCCAGCAGCTTCGGACTAGCGGGCGGGGATGAGCAGTTCTTC
TRBJ2-7	13	-	-	TRBV7-2	CASSLVAPYEQYF	TGTGCCAGCAGCTTAGTCGCGCCCTACGAGCAGTACTTC
TRBJ2-7	13	-	-	TRBV10-3	CAITEGGVYEQYF	TGTGCCATCACAGAGGGAGGTGTGTACGAGCAGTACTTC
TRBJ1-3	15	-	-	TRBV7-9	CASSLALGAGNTIYF	TGTGCCAGCAGCTTAGCGCTAGGAGCCGGAAACACCATATATTTT
TRBJ1-6	14	-	-	TRBV7-3	CASSLIASGSPPHF	TGTGCCAGCAGCTTAATCGCGTCGGGTTCACCCCCCCACTTT
TRBJ1-5	15	-	TRBD1	TRBV2	CASAPTGQGNQPQHF	TGTGCCAGCGCGCCCACAGGACAGGGCAATCAGCCCCAGCATTTT
TRBJ2-7	13	-	TRBD1	TRBV6-5	CASSYDRGHEQYF	TGTGCCAGCAGTTATGACAGGGGCCACGAGCAGTACTTC
TRBJ2-5	14	-	TRBD2	TRBV2	CASSGAGGGETQYF	TGTGCCAGCAGTGGAGCGGGGGGGGGTGAGACCCAGTACTTC
TRBJ2-3	13	-	TRBD1	TRBV29-1	CSVEDTGANTQYF	TGCAGCGTTGAAGATACAGGGGCGAATACGCAGTATTTT
TRBJ2-1	14	-	-	TRBV9	CASSVAGVYNEQFF	TGTGCCAGCAGCGTAGCGGGGGTTTACAATGAGCAGTTCTTC
TRBJ2-7	13	-	-	TRBV7-9	CASSLRGSHEQYF	TGTGCCAGCAGCTTAAGAGGGTCGCACGAGCAGTACTTC
TRBJ2-1	14	-	-	TRBV7-6	CASSLEGLGNEQFF	TGTGCCAGCAGCTTAGAGGGGCTTGGGAATGAGCAGTTCTTC
TRBJ1-2	16	-	-	TRBV12-1	CASSFARRSPNYGYTF	TGTGCCAGCAGCTTTGCGCGGAGGAGCCCTAACTATGGCTACACCTTC
TRBJ2-5	15	-	-	TRBV11-2	CASSSGPSQQETQYF	TGTGCCAGCAGCTCAGGGCCGTCGCAGCAAGAGACCCAGTACTTC
TRBJ2-5	13	once	-	TRBV11-2	CASSLGTGGTQYF	TGTGCCAGCAGCCTCGGGACCGGGGGGACCCAGTACTTC
TRBJ2-1	14	once	TRBD1	TRBV6-1	CASRGTGFGNEQFF	TGTGCCAGCAGGGGGACAGGGTTTGGCAATGAGCAGTTCTTC
TRBJ2-1	15	-	-	TRBV9	CASSDVGSSYNEQFF	TGTGCCAGCAGCGACGTGGGGAGCTCCTACAATGAGCAGTTCTTC
TRBJ2-3	11	-	-	TRBV2	CAGSGSAEPIF	TGTGCCGGCAGTGGGTCAGCGGAGCCGATTTTT
TRBJ2-7	12	-	-	TRBV7-2	CATNREGGEQYF	TGTGCCACTAACAGGGAGGGAGGCGAGCAGTACTTC
TRBJ2-7	15	-	TRBD1	TRBV11-1	CASSPPDRGRDEQYF	TGTGCCAGCAGTCCACCAGACAGGGGGCGCGACGAGCAGTACTTC
TRBJ2-2	16	-	-	TRBV4-1	CASSQVINFATGELFF	TGCGCCAGCAGCCAAGTTATTAACTTTGCCACCGGGGAGCTGTTTTTT
TRBJ2-2	15	-	TRBD2	TRBV18	CASSPRASGTGELFF	TGTGCCAGCTCACCACGGGCTAGCGGCACCGGGGAGCTGTTTTTT
TRBJ1-4	15	-	-	TRBV18	CASSPNTGNDEKLFF	TGTGCCAGCTCACCTAATACAGGGAACGATGAAAAACTGTTTTTT
TRBJ2-5	14	-	TRBD2	TRBV11-2	CASSPGTSGETQYF	TGTGCCAGCAGCCCCGGGACTAGCGGCGAGACCCAGTACTTC